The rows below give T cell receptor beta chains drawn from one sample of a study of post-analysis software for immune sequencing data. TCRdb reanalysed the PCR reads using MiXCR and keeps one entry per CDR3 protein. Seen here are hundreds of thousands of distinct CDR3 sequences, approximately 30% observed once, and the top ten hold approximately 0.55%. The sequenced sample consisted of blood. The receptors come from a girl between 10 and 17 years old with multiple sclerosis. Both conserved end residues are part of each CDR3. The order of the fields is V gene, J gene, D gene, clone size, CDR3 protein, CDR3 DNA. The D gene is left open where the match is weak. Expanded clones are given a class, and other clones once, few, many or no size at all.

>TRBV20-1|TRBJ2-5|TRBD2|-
CSTAGGPMVETQYF
TGCAGTACAGCGGGGGGCCCTATGGTCGAGACCCAGTACTTC
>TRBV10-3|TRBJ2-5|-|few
CAISDAETQYF
TGTGCCATCAGTGATGCGGAGACCCAGTACTTC
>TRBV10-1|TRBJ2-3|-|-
CASSEGTQTEADMQYF
TGCGCCAGCAGTGAGGGGACTCAAACGGAGGCAGATATGCAGTATTTT
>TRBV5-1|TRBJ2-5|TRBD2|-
CASSHPGTSGSWHRETQYF
TGCGCCAGCAGCCATCCCGGGACTAGCGGGTCGTGGCATCGGGAGACCCAGTACTTC
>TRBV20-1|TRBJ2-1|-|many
CSAGEGSPVGNEQFF
TGCAGTGCTGGCGAGGGCAGTCCGGTAGGCAATGAGCAGTTCTTC
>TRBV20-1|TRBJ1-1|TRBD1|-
CSARWATGDEAFF
TGCAGTGCAAGGTGGGCGACAGGGGATGAAGCTTTCTTT
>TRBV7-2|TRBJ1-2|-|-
CASSLDKGRGGDGYTF
TGTGCCAGCAGCTTAGATAAGGGCAGGGGAGGAGATGGCTACACCTTC
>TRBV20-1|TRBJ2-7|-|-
CRAHHSESYEQYF
TGCAGGGCTCACCACTCGGAGTCCTACGAGCAGTACTTC
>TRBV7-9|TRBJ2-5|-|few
CASSSEKLYQETQYF
TGTGCCAGCAGCTCAGAGAAATTGTACCAAGAGACCCAGTACTTC
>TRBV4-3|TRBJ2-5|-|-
CASSAYSAGGRETQYF
TGCGCCAGCAGCGCATATTCTGCCGGGGGCCGGGAGACCCAGTACTTC
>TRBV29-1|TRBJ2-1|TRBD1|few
CSVEAPAGTGGDEQFF
TGCAGCGTTGAAGCGCCTGCCGGGACAGGGGGCGATGAGCAGTTCTTC
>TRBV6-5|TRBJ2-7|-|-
CASSYSPFTSSPYEQYF
TGTGCCAGCAGTTATTCGCCGTTTACATCTTCCCCCTACGAGCAGTACTTC
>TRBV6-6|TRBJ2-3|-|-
CASSYGEITDTQYF
TGTGCCAGCAGTTACGGCGAGATCACAGATACGCAGTATTTT
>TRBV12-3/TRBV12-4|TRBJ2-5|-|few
CASSFWGLGQETQYF
TGTGCCAGCAGTTTTTGGGGGTTGGGCCAAGAGACCCAGTACTTC
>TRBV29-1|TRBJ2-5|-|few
CSVVLGGEGAQYF
TGCAGCGTTGTTCTAGGAGGCGAGGGGGCCCAGTACTTC
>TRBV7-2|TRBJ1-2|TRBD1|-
CASSLAGTGRNSYGYTF
TGTGCCAGCAGCTTAGCCGGGACAGGGAGGAATTCCTATGGCTACACCTTC
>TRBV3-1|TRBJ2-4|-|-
CAGSNLAAKNIQYF
TGTGCCGGCAGCAACCTGGCGGCCAAAAACATTCAGTACTTC
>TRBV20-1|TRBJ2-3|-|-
CNARDSADTQYF
TGCAATGCTAGAGATAGCGCAGATACGCAGTATTTT
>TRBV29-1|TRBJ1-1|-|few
CSVGEGAEAFF
TGCAGCGTTGGGGAAGGGGCTGAAGCTTTCTTT
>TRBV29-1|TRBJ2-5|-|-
CSVDLGPESQYF
TGCAGCGTTGATTTGGGACCGGAGTCCCAGTACTTC
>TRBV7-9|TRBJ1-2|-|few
CASSRGPGAWDGYTF
TGTGCCAGCAGCCGCGGTCCAGGGGCTTGGGATGGCTACACCTTC
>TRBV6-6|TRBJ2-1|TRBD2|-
CASIPTSGRSYNEQFF
TGTGCCAGCATCCCGACTAGCGGGAGATCCTACAATGAGCAGTTCTTC
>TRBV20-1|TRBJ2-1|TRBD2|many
CSARDLAGGPPYNEQFF
TGCAGTGCTAGAGATCTAGCGGGAGGGCCCCCATACAATGAGCAGTTCTTC
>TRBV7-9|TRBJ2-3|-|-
CASSFPSHGTQYF
TGTGCCAGCAGCTTCCCTAGTCATGGTACGCAGTATTTT
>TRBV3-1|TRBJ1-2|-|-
CASSQGQAQGYGYTF
TGTGCCAGCAGCCAAGGTCAAGCACAGGGATATGGCTACACCTTC
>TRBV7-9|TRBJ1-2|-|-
CASSLDGGYYGYTF
TGTGCCAGCAGCTTGGATGGGGGTTACTATGGCTACACCTTC
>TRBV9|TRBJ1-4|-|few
CASSPGGRLGNEKLFF
TGTGCCAGCAGCCCAGGCGGCAGGCTCGGTAATGAAAAACTGTTTTTT
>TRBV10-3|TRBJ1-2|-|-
CAISESTESYGYTF
TGTGCCATCAGTGAGTCGACAGAGAGCTATGGCTACACCTTC
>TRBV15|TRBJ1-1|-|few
CATSRRGGVPEAFF
TGTGCCACCAGCAGACGAGGGGGGGTTCCTGAAGCTTTCTTT
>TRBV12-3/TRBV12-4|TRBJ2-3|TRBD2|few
CASSLAGGHLTDTQYF
TGTGCCAGCAGTCTAGCGGGGGGCCACCTCACAGATACGCAGTATTTT
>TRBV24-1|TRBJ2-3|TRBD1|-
CATSEDRGHTDTQYF
TGTGCCACCAGTGAAGACAGGGGCCACACAGATACGCAGTATTTT
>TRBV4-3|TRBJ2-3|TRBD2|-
CASSSSGRAEDTQYF
TGCGCCAGCAGTTCCAGCGGGAGGGCCGAAGATACGCAGTATTTT
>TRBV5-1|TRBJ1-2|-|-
CASSLDKGEYGYTF
TGCGCCAGCAGCTTGGATAAAGGGGAATATGGCTACACCTTC
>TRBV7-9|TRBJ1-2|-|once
CVSSPLVQGVYGYTF
TGTGTCAGCAGCCCGCTCGTGCAGGGTGTTTATGGCTACACCTTC
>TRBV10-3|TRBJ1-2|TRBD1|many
CAISESDRAFNYGYTF
TGTGCCATCAGTGAGTCGGACAGGGCGTTTAACTATGGCTACACCTTC
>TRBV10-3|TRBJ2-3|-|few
CAIRELASTDTQYF
TGTGCCATCAGGGAACTAGCTAGCACAGATACGCAGTATTTT
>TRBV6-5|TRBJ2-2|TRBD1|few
CASSYATGRPGELFF
TGTGCCAGCAGTTACGCGACAGGGAGACCCGGGGAGCTGTTTTTT
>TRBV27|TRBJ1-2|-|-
CASSFARDGAKGYTF
TGTGCCAGCAGTTTTGCGAGGGATGGGGCGAAGGGCTACACCTTC
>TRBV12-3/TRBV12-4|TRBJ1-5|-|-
CASSLQRGDQPQHF
TGTGCCAGCAGTTTACAACGGGGGGACCAGCCCCAGCATTTT
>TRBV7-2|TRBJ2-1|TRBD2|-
CASSSRTSGTVNEQFF
TGTGCCAGCAGCTCCCGGACTAGCGGGACGGTCAATGAGCAGTTCTTC
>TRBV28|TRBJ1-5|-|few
CASRIGNQPQHF
TGTGCCAGCAGAATCGGAAATCAGCCCCAGCATTTT
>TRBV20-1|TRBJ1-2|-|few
CSARDGGLYGYTF
TGCAGTGCTAGAGATGGGGGGTTGTATGGCTACACCTTC
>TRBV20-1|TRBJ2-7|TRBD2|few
CSADPSGSSYEQYF
TGCAGTGCAGACCCTAGCGGGAGCTCCTACGAGCAGTACTTC
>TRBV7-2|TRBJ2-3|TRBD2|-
CASSRTSVGGSPQYF
TGTGCCAGCAGCCGGACTAGCGTTGGTGGATCTCCTCAGTATTTT
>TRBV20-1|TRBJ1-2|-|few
CSAATGSSYGYTF
TGCAGTGCTGCCACAGGGTCTAGCTATGGCTACACCTTC
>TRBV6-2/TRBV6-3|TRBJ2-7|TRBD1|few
CASHGTGYYEQYF
TGTGCCAGCCACGGGACAGGATACTACGAGCAGTACTTC
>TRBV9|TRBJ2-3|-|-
CASSGAVHRDTQYF
TGTGCCAGCAGCGGGGCAGTTCATCGGGATACGCAGTATTTT
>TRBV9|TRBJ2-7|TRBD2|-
CASSGRGLAGENERYF
TGTGCCAGCAGCGGACGGGGACTAGCGGGGGAAAACGAGCGGTACTTC
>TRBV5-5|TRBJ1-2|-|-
CASSSMSGGLYGYTF
TGTGCCAGCAGCTCCATGTCGGGGGGTCTCTATGGCTACACCTTC
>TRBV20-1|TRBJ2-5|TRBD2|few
CSARDVEGLAGRYQETQYF
TGCAGTGCTAGAGACGTTGAGGGTCTAGCGGGACGGTACCAAGAGACCCAGTACTTC
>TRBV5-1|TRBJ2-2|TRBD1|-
CASRKRVTGGIDTGELFF
TGCGCCAGCAGAAAAAGGGTAACAGGGGGCATCGACACCGGGGAGCTGTTTTTT
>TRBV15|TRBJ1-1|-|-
CATSPPRDGKRAFF
TGTGCCACCAGCCCCCCCCGGGACGGCAAGCGGGCTTTCTTT
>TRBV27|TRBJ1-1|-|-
CASSLKGVSTEAFF
TGTGCCAGCAGTTTAAAGGGTGTAAGCACTGAAGCTTTCTTT
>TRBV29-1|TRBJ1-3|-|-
CSVDGAGPTGNTIYF
TGCAGCGTTGATGGGGCAGGGCCTACTGGAAACACCATATATTTT
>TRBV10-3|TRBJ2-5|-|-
CAISVGGVQETQYF
TGTGCCATCAGTGTAGGGGGGGTTCAAGAGACCCAGTACTTC
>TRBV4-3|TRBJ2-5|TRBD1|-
CAGSQGDRAYETQYF
TGCGCCGGCAGCCAAGGGGACAGGGCATATGAGACCCAGTACTTC
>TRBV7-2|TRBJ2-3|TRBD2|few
CASSLRWGGTSTDTQYF
TGTGCCAGCAGCCTCAGATGGGGGGGAACCAGCACAGATACGCAGTATTTT